This T cell receptor (beta chain) was identified in a study of T cell changes during pregnancy in multiple sclerosis. V was clipped by 2 bases and J by 4 bases, with 8 bases between them. In germline, CDR1 is MDHEN, CDR2 SYDVKM. This CDR3 spans 13 amino acids. Sequencing used immunoSEQ multiplex PCR; TCRdb keeps in-frame clones, though not all of them. The table includes 50,000 to 65,000 clones, approximately 88% detected once. The sequencing here drew on peripheral blood, taken in the first trimester of pregnancy. The source is a female donor with multiple sclerosis, enrolled in a pregnancy study. V is TRBV28 and J is TRBJ1-2, with D possibly matching TRBD1 (5 bases). DNA for the CDR3: TGTGCCAGCAGTTTAGCGGGGGGCTATGGCTACACCTTC. Its protein is CASSLAGGYGYTF.